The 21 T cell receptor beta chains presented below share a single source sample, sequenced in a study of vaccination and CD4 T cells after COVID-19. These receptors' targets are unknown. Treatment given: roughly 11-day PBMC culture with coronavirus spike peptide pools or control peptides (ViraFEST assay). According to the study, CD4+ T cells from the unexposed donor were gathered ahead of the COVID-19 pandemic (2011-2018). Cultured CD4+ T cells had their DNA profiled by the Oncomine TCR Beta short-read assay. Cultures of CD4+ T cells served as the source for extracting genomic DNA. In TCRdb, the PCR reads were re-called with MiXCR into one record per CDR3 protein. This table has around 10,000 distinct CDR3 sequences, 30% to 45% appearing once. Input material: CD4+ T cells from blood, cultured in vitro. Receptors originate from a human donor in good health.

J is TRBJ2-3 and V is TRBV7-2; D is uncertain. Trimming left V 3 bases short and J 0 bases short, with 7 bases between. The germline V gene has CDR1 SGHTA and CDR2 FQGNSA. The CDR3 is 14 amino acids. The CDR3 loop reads CASSFSSSTDTQYF. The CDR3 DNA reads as TGTGCCAGCAGCTTCAGTAGTAGCACAGATACGCAGTATTTT.

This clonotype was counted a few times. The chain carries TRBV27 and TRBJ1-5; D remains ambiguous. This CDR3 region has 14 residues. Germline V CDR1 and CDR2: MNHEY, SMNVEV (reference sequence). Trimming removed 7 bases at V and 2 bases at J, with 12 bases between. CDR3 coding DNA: TGTGCCAGCAAGGGAACTGGGGGCAATCAGCCCCAGCATTTT. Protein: CASKGTGGNQPQHF.

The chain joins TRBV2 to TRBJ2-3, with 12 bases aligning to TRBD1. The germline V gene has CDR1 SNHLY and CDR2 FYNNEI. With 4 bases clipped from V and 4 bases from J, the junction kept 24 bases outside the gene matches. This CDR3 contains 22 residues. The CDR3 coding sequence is TGTGCCAGCAGTGCGCCGGGACAGGGGGCCGGACAGGGGAGCGGGAGTGCAGATACGCAGTATTTT. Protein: CASSAPGQGAGQGSGSADTQYF.

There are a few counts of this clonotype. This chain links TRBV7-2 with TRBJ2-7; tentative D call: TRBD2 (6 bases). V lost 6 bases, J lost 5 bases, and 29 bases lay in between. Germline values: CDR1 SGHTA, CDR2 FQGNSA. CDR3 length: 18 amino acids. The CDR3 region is CASRSGGNGVLSAHEQYF. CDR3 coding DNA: TGTGCCAGCAGATCTGGGGGGAATGGGGTGCTTTCAGCCCACGAGCAGTACTTC.

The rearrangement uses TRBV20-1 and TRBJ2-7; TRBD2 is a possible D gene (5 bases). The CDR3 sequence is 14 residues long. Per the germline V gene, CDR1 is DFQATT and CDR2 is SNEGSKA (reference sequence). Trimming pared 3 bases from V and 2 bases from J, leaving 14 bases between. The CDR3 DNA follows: TGCAGTGCTAGCGTACTAGGCCCAACCTACGAGCAGTACTTC. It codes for CSASVLGPTYEQYF.

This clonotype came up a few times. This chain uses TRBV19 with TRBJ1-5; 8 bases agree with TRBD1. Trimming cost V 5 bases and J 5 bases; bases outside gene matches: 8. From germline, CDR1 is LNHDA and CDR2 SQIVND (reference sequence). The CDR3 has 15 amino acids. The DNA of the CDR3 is TGTGCCAGTAGTTCTGTCAACAGGGGGTATCAGCCCCAGCATTTT. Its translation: CASSSVNRGYQPQHF.

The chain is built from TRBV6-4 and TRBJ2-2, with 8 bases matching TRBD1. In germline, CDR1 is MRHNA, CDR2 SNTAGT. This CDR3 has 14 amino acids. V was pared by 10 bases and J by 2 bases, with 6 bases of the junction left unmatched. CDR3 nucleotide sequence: TGTGCCATCCCGGGACAGGCCAACACCGGGGAGCTGTTTTTT. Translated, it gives CAIPGQANTGELFF.

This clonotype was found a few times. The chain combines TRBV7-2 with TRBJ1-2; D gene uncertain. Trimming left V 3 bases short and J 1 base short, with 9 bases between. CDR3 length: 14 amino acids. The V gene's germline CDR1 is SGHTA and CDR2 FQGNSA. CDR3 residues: CASSFWQDNYGYTF. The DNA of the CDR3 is TGTGCCAGCAGCTTTTGGCAGGATAACTATGGCTACACCTTC.

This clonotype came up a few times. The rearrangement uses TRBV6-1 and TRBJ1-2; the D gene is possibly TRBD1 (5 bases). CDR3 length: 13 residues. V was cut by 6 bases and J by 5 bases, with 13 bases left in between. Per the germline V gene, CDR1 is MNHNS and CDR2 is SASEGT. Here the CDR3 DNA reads TGTGCCAGCAGCCGAACCAGGGAGTATGGCTACACCTTC. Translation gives CASSRTREYGYTF.

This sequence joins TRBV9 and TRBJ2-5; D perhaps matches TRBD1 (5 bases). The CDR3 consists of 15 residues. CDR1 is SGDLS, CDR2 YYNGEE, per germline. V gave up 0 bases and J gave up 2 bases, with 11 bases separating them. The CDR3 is CASSVEGVGQETQYF. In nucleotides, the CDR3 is TGTGCCAGCAGCGTAGAAGGGGTAGGGCAAGAGACCCAGTACTTC.

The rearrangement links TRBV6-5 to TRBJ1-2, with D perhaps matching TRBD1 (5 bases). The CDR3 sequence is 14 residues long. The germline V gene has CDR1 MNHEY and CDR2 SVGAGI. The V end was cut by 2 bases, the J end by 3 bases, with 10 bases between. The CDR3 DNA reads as TGTGCCAGCAGTTACCGGGGGGGGTACTATGGCTACACCTTC. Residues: CASSYRGGYYGYTF.

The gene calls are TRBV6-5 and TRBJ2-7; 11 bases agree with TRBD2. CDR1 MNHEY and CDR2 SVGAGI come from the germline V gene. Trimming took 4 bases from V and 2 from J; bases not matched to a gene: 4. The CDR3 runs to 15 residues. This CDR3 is CASSSPSGRTYEQYF. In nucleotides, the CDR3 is TGTGCCAGCAGTTCCCCTAGCGGGAGGACCTACGAGCAGTACTTC.

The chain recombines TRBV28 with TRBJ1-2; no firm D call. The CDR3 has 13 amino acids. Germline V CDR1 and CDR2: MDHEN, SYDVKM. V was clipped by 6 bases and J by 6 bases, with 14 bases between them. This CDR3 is CASRPQRTHGYTF. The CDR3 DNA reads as TGTGCCAGCAGACCCCAGAGGACCCATGGCTACACCTTC.

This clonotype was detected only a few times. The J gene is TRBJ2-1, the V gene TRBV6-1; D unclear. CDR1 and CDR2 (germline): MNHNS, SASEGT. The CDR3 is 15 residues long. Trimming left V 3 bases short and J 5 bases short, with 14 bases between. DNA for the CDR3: TGTGCCAGCAGTGACCGTGGGATCTATGACAATGAGCAGTTCTTC. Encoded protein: CASSDRGIYDNEQFF.

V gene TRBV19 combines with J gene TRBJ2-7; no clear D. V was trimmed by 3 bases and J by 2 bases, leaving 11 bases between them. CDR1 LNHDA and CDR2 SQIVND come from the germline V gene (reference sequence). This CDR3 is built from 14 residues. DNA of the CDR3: TGTGCCAGTAGTATCGGAAGTGGGACCTACGAGCAGTACTTC. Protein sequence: CASSIGSGTYEQYF.

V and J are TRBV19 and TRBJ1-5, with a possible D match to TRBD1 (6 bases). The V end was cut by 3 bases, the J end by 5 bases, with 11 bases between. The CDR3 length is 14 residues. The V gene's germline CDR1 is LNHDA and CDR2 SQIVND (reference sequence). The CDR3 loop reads CASSISGGDQPQHF. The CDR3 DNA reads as TGTGCCAGTAGTATTTCCGGGGGCGATCAGCCCCAGCATTTT.

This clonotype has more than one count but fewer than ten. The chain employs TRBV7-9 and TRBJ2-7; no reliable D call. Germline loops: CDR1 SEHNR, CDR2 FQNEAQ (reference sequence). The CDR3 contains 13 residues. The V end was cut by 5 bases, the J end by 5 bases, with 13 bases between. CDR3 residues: CASSLLEYNEQYF. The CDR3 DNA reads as TGTGCCAGCAGCCTTTTGGAATATAACGAGCAGTACTTC.

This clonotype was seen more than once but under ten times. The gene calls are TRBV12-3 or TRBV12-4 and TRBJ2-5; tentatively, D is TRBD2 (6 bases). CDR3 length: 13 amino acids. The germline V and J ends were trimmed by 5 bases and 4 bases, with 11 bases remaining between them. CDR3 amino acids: CASSGGSGETQYF. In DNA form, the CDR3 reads TGTGCCAGCAGTGGAGGTAGCGGAGAGACCCAGTACTTC.

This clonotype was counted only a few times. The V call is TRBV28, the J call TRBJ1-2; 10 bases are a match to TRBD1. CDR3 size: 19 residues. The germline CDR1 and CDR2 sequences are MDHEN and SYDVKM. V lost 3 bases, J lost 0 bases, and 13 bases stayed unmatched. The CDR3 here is CASSFGGGTGVLANYGYTF. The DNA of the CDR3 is TGTGCCAGCAGTTTTGGGGGCGGGACAGGGGTTTTGGCTAACTATGGCTACACCTTC.

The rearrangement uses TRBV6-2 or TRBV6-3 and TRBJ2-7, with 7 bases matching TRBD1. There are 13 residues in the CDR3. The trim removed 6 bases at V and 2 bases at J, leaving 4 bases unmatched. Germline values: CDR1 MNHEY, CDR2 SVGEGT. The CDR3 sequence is CASRGTATYEQYF. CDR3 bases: TGTGCCAGCAGGGGGACAGCCACCTACGAGCAGTACTTC.

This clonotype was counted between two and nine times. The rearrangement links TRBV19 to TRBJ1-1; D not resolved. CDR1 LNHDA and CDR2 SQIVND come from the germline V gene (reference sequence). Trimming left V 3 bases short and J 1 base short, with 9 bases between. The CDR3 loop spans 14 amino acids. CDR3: CASSILGPNTEAFF. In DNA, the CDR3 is TGTGCCAGTAGTATTCTTGGTCCGAACACTGAAGCTTTCTTT.